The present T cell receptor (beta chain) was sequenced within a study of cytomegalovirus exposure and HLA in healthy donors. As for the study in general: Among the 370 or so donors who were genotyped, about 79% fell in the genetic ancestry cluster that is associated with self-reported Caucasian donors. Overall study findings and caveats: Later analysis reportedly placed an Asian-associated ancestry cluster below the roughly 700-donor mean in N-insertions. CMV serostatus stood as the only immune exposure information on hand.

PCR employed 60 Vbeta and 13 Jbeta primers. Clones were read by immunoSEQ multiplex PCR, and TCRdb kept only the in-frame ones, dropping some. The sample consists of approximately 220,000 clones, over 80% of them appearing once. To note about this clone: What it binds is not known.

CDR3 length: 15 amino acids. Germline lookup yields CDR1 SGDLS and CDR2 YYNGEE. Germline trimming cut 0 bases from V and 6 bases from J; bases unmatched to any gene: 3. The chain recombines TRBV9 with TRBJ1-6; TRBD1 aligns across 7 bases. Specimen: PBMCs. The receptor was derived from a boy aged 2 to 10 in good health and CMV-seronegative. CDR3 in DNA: TGTGCCAGCAGCGTAGATAAGGGGGCTAATTCACCCCTCCACTTT. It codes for CASSVDKGANSPLHF.